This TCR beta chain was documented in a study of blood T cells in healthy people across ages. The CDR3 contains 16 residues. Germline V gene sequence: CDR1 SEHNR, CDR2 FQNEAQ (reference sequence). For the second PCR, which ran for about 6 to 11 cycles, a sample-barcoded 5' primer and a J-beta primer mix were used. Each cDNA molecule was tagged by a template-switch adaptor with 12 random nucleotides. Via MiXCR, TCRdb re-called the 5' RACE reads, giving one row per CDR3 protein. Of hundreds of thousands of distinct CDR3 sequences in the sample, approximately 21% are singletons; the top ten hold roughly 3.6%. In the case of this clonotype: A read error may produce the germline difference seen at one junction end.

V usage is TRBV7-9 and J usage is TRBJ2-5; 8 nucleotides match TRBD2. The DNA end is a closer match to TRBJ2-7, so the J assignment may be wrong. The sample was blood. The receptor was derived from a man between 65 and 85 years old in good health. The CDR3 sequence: CAGSHPSGPSSYEQYF. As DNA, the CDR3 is TGTGCCGGCAGCCACCCTAGCGGGCCCAGCTCCTACGAGCAGTACTTC.